These T cell receptor beta chains were read from a single sample in a study of T cell responses to AZD1222 COVID-19 vaccine. Some clones are missing from TCRdb's copy, which holds only in-frame ones; the method was immunoSEQ multiplex PCR. The sample shows about 55,000 clones, 70% to 90% of them seen only once. Sequencing was performed on peripheral blood, taken on day 0 of AZD1222 vaccination. The receptors originated from an adult in good health. Each CDR3 is given with its conserved first and last residue. The D gene is left open where the match is weak. Clone size is shown for a subset of rows, as once, few, many or a class of expanded clone.

J gene | clone size | D gene | V gene | CDR3 DNA | CDR3 protein
TRBJ2-7 | . | TRBD1 | TRBV7-9 | TGTGCCAGCACCCGAACAGGGGACGAGCAGTACTTC | CASTRTGDEQYF
TRBJ1-5 | . | . | TRBV5-4 | TGTGCCAGCAGCACAGAACGCGGGGGGCCCCAGCATTTT | CASSTERGGPQHF
TRBJ2-7 | . | . | TRBV2 | TGTGCCAGCAATCCAGGGCTGGGGGAGCAGTACTTC | CASNPGLGEQYF
TRBJ2-5 | . | TRBD2 | TRBV2 | TGTGCCAGCAGTGTAGGGGAGGGGGAGACCCAGTACTTC | CASSVGEGETQYF
TRBJ2-7 | . | . | TRBV6-5 | TGTGCCAGCAGTTACGGGACCTACGAGCAGTACTTC | CASSYGTYEQYF
TRBJ1-3 | . | . | TRBV18 | TGTGCCAGCTCACCACCGGTGGGCTCTGGAAACACCATATATTTT | CASSPPVGSGNTIYF
TRBJ2-2 | . | . | TRBV7-8 | TGTGCCAGCAGCTTAGTTTCCGGGGCGGCCACCGGGGAGCTGTTTTTT | CASSLVSGAATGELFF
TRBJ1-2 | few | TRBD1 | TRBV3-1/TRBV3-2 | TGTGCCAGCAGCCATCAGGACAGGGGAGTTCAGAGCTATGGCTACACCTTC | CASSHQDRGVQSYGYTF
TRBJ1-2 | . | TRBD1 | TRBV11-2 | TGTGCCAGCAGCTTAGTAGTTGCGGGACAGGAAGTTTTCTCCTATGGCTACACCTTC | CASSLVVAGQEVFSYGYTF
TRBJ1-1 | . | . | TRBV4-2 | TGTGCCAGCAGCCAAGAAGCTTCAACGGCTACTGAAGCTTTCTTT | CASSQEASTATEAFF
TRBJ1-1 | . | . | TRBV30 | TGTGCCAGGCGACGGGGTCCGAACACTGAAGCTTTCTTT | CARRRGPNTEAFF
TRBJ1-3 | . | TRBD1 | TRBV29-1 | TGCAGCGCCGGGACAGGGGTCAACACCATATATTTT | CSAGTGVNTIYF
TRBJ1-5 | . | TRBD1 | TRBV6-5 | TGTGCCAGCAGTTCTACTCAGGGGGCTGGTCAGCCCCAGCATTTT | CASSSTQGAGQPQHF
TRBJ2-1 | . | . | TRBV20-1 | TGCAGTGCCGGTGGGGGCGTTACGTTCTTC | CSAGGGVTFF
TRBJ2-1 | . | TRBD1 | TRBV18 | TGTGCCAGCTCACCACCCAGTGGCAGGGGGTTATCTAGCTCCTACAATGAGCAGTTCTTC | CASSPPSGRGLSSSYNEQFF
TRBJ2-5 | . | TRBD2 | TRBV7-7 | TGTGCCAGCAGCGCGGGACTAGCGGGGGGGCAAGAGACCCAGTACTTC | CASSAGLAGGQETQYF
TRBJ2-4 | . | . | TRBV25-1 | TGTGCCAGCAGTGAATTGGGAAGTAGGGAAAACATTCAGTACTTC | CASSELGSRENIQYF
TRBJ2-7 | . | TRBD2 | TRBV19 | TGTGCCAGCCGGAGGACTAGCGGAGCCTACGAGCAGTACTTC | CASRRTSGAYEQYF
TRBJ2-7 | . | TRBD1 | TRBV5-4 | TGTGCCAGCAGCTTGGCGGGACAGTGGGGCGAGCAGTACTTC | CASSLAGQWGEQYF
TRBJ2-7 | . | . | TRBV6-5 | TGTGCCAGCAGTTCAACAGGGAGCTACGAGCAGTACTTC | CASSSTGSYEQYF
TRBJ1-2 | few | . | TRBV6-5 | TGTGCCAGCCGGAGTTCTTCCGCTCAGGGCTACACCTTC | CASRSSSAQGYTF
TRBJ2-7 | once | . | TRBV7-9 | TGTGCCAGCAGTCCGAGCGTCTACGGGCAGTACTTC | CASSPSVYGQYF
TRBJ1-5 | . | . | TRBV6-5 | TGTGCCAGCAGCAGAAGTCAGCCCCAGCATTTT | CASSRSQPQHF
TRBJ1-6 | . | TRBD1 | TRBV3-1/TRBV3-2 | TGTGCCAGCAGCCAAGAAACCGGGACAGGGTATTCACCCCTCCACTTT | CASSQETGTGYSPLHF
TRBJ2-5 | . | . | TRBV2 | TGTGCCAGCAGTGAAATGCGGGGCCGAACCGAGACCCAGTACTTC | CASSEMRGRTETQYF
TRBJ2-3 | . | . | TRBV5-1 | TGCGCCAGCAGCTTGGCGTTGGTCGGCCCAGATACGCAGTATTTT | CASSLALVGPDTQYF
TRBJ2-5 | . | . | TRBV27 | TGTGCCAGCAAGTCCTCCGGTGAGACCCAGTACTTC | CASKSSGETQYF
TRBJ2-7 | . | TRBD1 | TRBV9 | TGTGCCAGCAGCCCAACCGGGACAGGGGCCACCTACGAGCAGTACTTC | CASSPTGTGATYEQYF
TRBJ1-1 | once | TRBD1 | TRBV29-1 | TGCAGCGTTGCCAGGGGGCAGACTGAAGCTTTCTTT | CSVARGQTEAFF
TRBJ1-1 | . | . | TRBV19 | TGTGCCAGTAGTTGGGAATTTGGGGCCGGGGGAGCTGAAGCTTTCTTT | CASSWEFGAGGAEAFF
TRBJ1-1 | . | . | TRBV30 | TGTGCCTGGAGTGTAATGGCAGGGGCCCCCGTTGAAGCTTTCTTT | CAWSVMAGAPVEAFF
TRBJ2-3 | . | . | TRBV7-9 | TGTGCCAGCAGCTTAGGTTCTGGCGCTGTGGGGGATACGCAGTATTTT | CASSLGSGAVGDTQYF
TRBJ1-1 | . | . | TRBV6-5 | TGTGCCGTAGGGCCGACTGTCACTGAAGCTTTCTTT | CAVGPTVTEAFF
TRBJ2-2 | . | TRBD1 | TRBV4-2 | TGTGCCAGCAGCCGATCGACAGGGACCAACACCGGGGAGCTGTTTTTT | CASSRSTGTNTGELFF
TRBJ1-4 | . | TRBD1 | TRBV4-1 | TGCGCCAGCAGCCGACCGACAGGGGTTGAGGAAAAACTGTTTTTT | CASSRPTGVEEKLFF
TRBJ2-1 | few | . | TRBV21-1 | TGTGCCAGCAGAAAAGGGTGGCAGGGGAGGCTCTCCAATGAGCAGTTCTTC | CASRKGWQGRLSNEQFF
TRBJ2-1 | . | TRBD2 | TRBV9 | TGTGCCAGCAGCGAACCGGGACTAGCGGGATACAATGAGCAGTTCTTC | CASSEPGLAGYNEQFF
TRBJ1-1 | . | TRBD1 | TRBV28 | TGTGCCAGCAGTTTTACAGGGGACACTGAAGCTTTCTTT | CASSFTGDTEAFF
TRBJ2-5 | once | TRBD1 | TRBV5-1 | TGCGCCAGCAGCTTAGGACAGGGGGTGAGGGAGACCCAGTACTTC | CASSLGQGVRETQYF
TRBJ2-7 | . | . | TRBV6-5 | TGTGCCAGCAGAGTTACCGGGAATCTAGTAGAGCAGTACTTC | CASRVTGNLVEQYF
TRBJ1-1 | once | TRBD1 | TRBV3-1/TRBV3-2 | TGTGCCAGCAGCCACTCGGACAGGGGGCGACAATCTTTCTTT | CASSHSDRGRQSFF
TRBJ2-5 | . | . | TRBV4-3 | TGCGCCAGCAGCCAAGACCGGTACAGAGAGACCCAGTACTTC | CASSQDRYRETQYF
TRBJ2-7 | . | TRBD1 | TRBV30 | TGTGCCTGGGGAACCGGGACAGGGGGACTCGAGCAGTACTTC | CAWGTGTGGLEQYF
TRBJ1-6 | . | . | TRBV19 | TGTGCCAGTAGACCAGGGTTTGGGCATTCACCCCTCCACTTT | CASRPGFGHSPLHF
TRBJ1-1 | . | . | TRBV6-5 | TGTGCCAGCAGTTCCTGGACGGGGACTGAAGCTTTCTTT | CASSSWTGTEAFF
TRBJ1-1 | . | . | TRBV4-3 | TGCGCCAGCAGCCAAGACGTCGTAGGGTCAGGCCAGGCCACTGAAGCTTTCTTT | CASSQDVVGSGQATEAFF
TRBJ2-1 | . | TRBD2 | TRBV5-1 | TGCGCCAGCAGACCCGAGGGTGCGGGGGGGCCGGGCAATGAGCAGTTCTTC | CASRPEGAGGPGNEQFF
TRBJ1-2 | . | . | TRBV6-6 | TGTGCCAGCAGGCGCGGGGGGAGCGGCTACACCTTC | CASRRGGSGYTF
TRBJ1-3 | few | TRBD1 | TRBV7-3 | TGTGCCAGCAGCTTACTGGGGGGACAGAGCTCTGGAAACACCATATATTTT | CASSLLGGQSSGNTIYF
TRBJ1-1 | . | TRBD1 | TRBV25-1 | TGTGCCAGCAGTGACCGCTATGGGACAGGGGTCTCTGAAGCTTTCTTT | CASSDRYGTGVSEAFF
TRBJ2-7 | once | . | TRBV25-1 | TGTGCCAGCAGTCCCCACCTCCTTAGCGATAAGCAGTACTTC | CASSPHLLSDKQYF
TRBJ2-3 | . | TRBD2 | TRBV3-1/TRBV3-2 | TGTGCCAGCAGCCCCCGGCGGGGGAATACAGATACGCAGTATTTT | CASSPRRGNTDTQYF
TRBJ1-2 | . | . | TRBV30 | TGTGCCTGGAGTAAACGGGGGTCTGGCTACACCTTC | CAWSKRGSGYTF
TRBJ1-3 | . | TRBD1 | TRBV5-5 | TGTGCCAGCGCGACAGGGTCTGGAAACACCATATATTTT | CASATGSGNTIYF